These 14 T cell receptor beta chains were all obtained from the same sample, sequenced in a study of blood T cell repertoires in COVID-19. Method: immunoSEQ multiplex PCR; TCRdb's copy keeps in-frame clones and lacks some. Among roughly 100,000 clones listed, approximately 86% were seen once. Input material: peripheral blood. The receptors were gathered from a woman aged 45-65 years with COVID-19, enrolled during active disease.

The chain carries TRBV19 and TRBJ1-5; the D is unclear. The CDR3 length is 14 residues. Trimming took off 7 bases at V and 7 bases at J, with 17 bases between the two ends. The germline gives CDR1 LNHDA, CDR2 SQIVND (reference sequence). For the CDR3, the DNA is TGTGCCAGTACCCTAAGAGGGATAGGACAGCCCCAGCATTTT. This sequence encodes CASTLRGIGQPQHF.

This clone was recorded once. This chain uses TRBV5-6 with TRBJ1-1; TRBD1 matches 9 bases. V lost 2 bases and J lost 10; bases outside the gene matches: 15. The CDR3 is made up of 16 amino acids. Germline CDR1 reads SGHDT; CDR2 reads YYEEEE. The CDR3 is CASSFWGTGSAPVAFF. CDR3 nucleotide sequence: TGTGCCAGCAGCTTTTGGGGGACAGGGTCCGCTCCAGTAGCTTTCTTT.

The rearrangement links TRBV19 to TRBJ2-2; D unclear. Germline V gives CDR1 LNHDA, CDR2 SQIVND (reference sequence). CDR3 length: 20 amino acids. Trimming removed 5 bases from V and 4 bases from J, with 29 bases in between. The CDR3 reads CASSFPSWNDLPRVTGELFF. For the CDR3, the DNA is TGTGCCAGTAGTTTCCCATCCTGGAACGACTTGCCCCGGGTCACCGGGGAGCTGTTTTTT.

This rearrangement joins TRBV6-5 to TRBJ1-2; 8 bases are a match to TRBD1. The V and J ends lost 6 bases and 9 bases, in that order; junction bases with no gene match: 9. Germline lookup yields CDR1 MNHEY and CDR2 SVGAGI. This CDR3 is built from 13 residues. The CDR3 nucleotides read TGTGCCAGCAGAGCCGGACAGGGCCTCCGCTACACCTTC. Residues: CASRAGQGLRYTF.

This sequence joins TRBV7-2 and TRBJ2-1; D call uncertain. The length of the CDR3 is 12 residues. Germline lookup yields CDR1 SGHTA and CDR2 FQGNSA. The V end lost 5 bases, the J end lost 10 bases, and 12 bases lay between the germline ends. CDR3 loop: CASSRYNGEQFF. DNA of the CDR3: TGTGCCAGCAGCCGTTATAACGGGGAGCAGTTCTTC.

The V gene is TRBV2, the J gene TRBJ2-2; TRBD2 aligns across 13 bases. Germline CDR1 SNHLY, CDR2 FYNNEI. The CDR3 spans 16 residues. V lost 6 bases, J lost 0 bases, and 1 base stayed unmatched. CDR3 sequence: CASRTSGGANTGELFF. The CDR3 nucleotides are TGTGCCAGCAGAACTAGCGGGGGGGCGAACACCGGGGAGCTGTTTTTT.

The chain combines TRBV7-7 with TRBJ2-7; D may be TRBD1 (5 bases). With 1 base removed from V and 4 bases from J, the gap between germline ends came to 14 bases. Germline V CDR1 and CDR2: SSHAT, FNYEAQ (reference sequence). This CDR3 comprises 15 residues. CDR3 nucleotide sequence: TGTGCCAGCAGCTTAGAGGCAGGGAAAGGGTACGAGCAGTACTTC. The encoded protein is CASSLEAGKGYEQYF.

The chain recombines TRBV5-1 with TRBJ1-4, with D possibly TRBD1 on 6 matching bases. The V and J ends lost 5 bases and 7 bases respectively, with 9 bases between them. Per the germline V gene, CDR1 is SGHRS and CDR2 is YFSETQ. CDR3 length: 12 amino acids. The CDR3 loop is CASSPQGEKLFF. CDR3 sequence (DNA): TGCGCCAGCAGTCCACAGGGTGAAAAACTGTTTTTT.

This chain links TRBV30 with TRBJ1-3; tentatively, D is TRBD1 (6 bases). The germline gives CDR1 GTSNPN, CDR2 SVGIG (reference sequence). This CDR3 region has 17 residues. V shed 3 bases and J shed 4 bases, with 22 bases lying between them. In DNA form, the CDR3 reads TGTGCCTGGAGGCGAATCAGGACAGCGAAGTCCGGAAACACCATATATTTT. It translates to CAWRRIRTAKSGNTIYF.

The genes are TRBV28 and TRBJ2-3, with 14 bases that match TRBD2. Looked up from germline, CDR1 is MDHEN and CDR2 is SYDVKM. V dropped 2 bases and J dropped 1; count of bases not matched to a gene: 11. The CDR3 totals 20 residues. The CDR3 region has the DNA TGTGCCAGCAGTTTACACGGACTAGCGGGGGGAGATCTGGGCACAGATACGCAGTATTTT. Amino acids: CASSLHGLAGGDLGTDTQYF.

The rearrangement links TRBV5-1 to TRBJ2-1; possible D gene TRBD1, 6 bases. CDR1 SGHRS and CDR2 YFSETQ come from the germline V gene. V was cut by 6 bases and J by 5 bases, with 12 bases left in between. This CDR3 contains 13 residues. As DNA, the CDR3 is TGCGCCAGCACCCGGACAGAAAACAATGAGCAGTTCTTC. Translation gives CASTRTENNEQFF.

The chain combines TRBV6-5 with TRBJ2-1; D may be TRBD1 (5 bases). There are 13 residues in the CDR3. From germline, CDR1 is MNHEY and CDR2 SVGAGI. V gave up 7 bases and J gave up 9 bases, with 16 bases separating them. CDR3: CASIRQGDSEQFF. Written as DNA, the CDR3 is TGTGCCAGCATCCGTCAAGGGGATTCTGAGCAGTTCTTC.

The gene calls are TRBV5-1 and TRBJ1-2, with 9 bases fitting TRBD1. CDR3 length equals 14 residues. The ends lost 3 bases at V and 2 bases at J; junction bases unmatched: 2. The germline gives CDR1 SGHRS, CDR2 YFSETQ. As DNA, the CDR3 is TGCGCCAGCAGCTCAGGGACAGGGAACTATGGCTACACCTTC. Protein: CASSSGTGNYGYTF.

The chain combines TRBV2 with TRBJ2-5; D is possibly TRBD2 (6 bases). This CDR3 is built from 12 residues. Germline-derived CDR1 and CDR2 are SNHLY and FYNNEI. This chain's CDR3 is CAGRGGQETQYF. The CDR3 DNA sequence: TGTGCAGGGCGAGGAGGGCAAGAGACCCAGTACTTC.